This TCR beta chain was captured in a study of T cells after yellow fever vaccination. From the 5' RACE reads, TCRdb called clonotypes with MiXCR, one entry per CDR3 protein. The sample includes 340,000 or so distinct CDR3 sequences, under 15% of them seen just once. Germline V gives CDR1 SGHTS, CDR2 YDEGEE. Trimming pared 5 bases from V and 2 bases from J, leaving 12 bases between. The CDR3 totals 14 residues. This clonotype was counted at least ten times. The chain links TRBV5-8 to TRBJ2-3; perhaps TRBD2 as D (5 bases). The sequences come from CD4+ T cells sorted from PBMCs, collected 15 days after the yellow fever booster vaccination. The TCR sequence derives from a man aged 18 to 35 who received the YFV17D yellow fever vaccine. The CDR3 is CASSSGVYTDTQYF. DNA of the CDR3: TGTGCCAGCAGTTCCGGGGTCTACACAGATACGCAGTATTTT.